The subject of this entry is one T cell receptor beta chain. This clone is a singleton in its sample. Its antigen has not been determined. Within one base of it there is no much larger clone, and no base qualities were kept. The sample comes from a study of cytomegalovirus exposure and HLA in healthy donors (dated by TCRdb to about 2017). Background on the whole study: According to a later analysis, one platform produced both the approximately 110 validation repertoires and the roughly 660 repertoires of the first cohort. Besides the first cohort of 666 subjects, a separate validation cohort made up of some 110 different subjects was used. The study combined high-throughput TCR immunosequencing, statistical association of individual TCRs with disease status, and machine learning to predict cytomegalovirus infection status. The study aimed to test whether signatures of past pathogen exposure could be identified by cataloging public T cell receptors. General study outcomes and caveats: Most TCR sequences were seen in very few donors, while some public TCRs were found in many individuals. In the study, 150 to 200 TCR beta chains were listed as associated with cytomegalovirus. A later analysis found that TCRs clustered in the first cohort also tended to co-occur in the roughly 120 validation repertoires, with 90% to 95% of cluster scores above 0. According to the authors, the approach could potentially be generalized to other disease states and immunological phenotypes. In vitro tests confirmed that a few of the cytomegalovirus-associated TCR beta chains recognize cytomegalovirus antigens. The classifier was reported to diagnose cytomegalovirus status with high specificity and sensitivity in both the original cohort and the validation cohort. A later analysis lacked HLA typing for the validation cohort, so it scored co-occurrence in that cohort across all 120 or so repertoires.

For CDR1 and CDR2, the germline V gene (reference sequence) lists SEHNR and FQNEAQ. At the junction V is shortened by 4 bases and J by 2 bases, with 17 bases in between. Including the terminal cysteine and phenylalanine, the CDR3 comprises 16 residues. Only the CDR3 part of the read is kept: 48 bases, read in frame from the first base. Library method: the immunoSEQ multiplex PCR assay. Turning to the authors' computational methods: A statistical classification framework was built to diagnose cytomegalovirus status from the catalog of TCR beta chain sequences. TCRdb retrieved this table from immuneACCESS and kept in-frame rearrangements only. Not all clones are present; in checked studies, unresolved V genes account for under half, and no reason is known for the remainder. The V and J calls and clone size are taken from that table; D and trimming were inferred from the DNA. Present in this sample are 130,000 to 150,000 clones, approximately 88% of which were seen just once. The biggest ten clones account for roughly 4.5% of the sample.

Separate from the roughly 650-subject first cohort, the validation cohort of around 130 subjects was the group to which the donors belonged. The chain is assembled from TRBV7-9 and TRBJ1-1; TRBD1 could be the D gene, as 5 bases match. The source of this sequence is a man aged 18-30 years in good health and CMV-seropositive. Sequenced input: PBMCs. CDR3 protein: CASSSWGVPFNTEAFF. The sequence in DNA is TGTGCCAGCAGCTCCTGGGGGGTCCCCTTCAACACTGAAGCTTTCTTT.